Listed below are T cell receptor beta chains from one sample, sequenced in a study of T cells in Graves' hyperthyroidism and ophthalmopathy. Using its own MiXCR run on the multiplex PCR reads, TCRdb lists one record per CDR3 protein. Found here are under 300,000 distinct CDR3 sequences, about 14% of them singletons; the top ten hold more than 7.5%. Sequences were obtained from blood. These receptor sequences come from a woman aged 25 to 39 with Graves' hyperthyroidism that later progressed to Graves' ophthalmopathy. Each CDR3 is given with its conserved first and last residue. Fields, in order: V gene, J gene, CDR3 protein.

TRBV7-9	TRBJ2-4	CASSGVFNIQYF
TRBV28	TRBJ2-5	CASSLYAAGVEETQYF
TRBV7-2	TRBJ1-1	CASSVEDSGTEAFF
TRBV20-1	TRBJ2-7	CSAGRQGAGYEQYF
TRBV20-1	TRBJ2-1	CSARDFKGTSGNEQFF
TRBV7-9	TRBJ2-7	CASSLPLSGVSYEQYF
TRBV27	TRBJ2-7	CASSQGGYEQYF
TRBV9	TRBJ2-1	CASSSGVEQFF
TRBV19	TRBJ2-1	CASANGQGYHNEQFF
TRBV24-1	TRBJ2-1	CATSDGPPSSYNEQFF
TRBV20-1	TRBJ2-7	CSAQSSGGREQYF
TRBV5-6	TRBJ2-3	CASRSEGGSAEYTDTQYF
TRBV7-2	TRBJ2-1	CASSRRPSENEQFF
TRBV5-1	TRBJ2-3	CASSLASPEVDTQYF
TRBV12-3/TRBV12-4	TRBJ2-2	CASSFGQATGELFF
TRBV12-3/TRBV12-4	TRBJ2-1	CASSPPIQRDANEQFF
TRBV6-1	TRBJ2-1	CASKRAGGPGDEQFF
TRBV6-1	TRBJ1-1	CASSTQREAFF
TRBV10-3	TRBJ2-7	CAVRTGEDEQYF
TRBV14	TRBJ2-1	CASSQGVLWGQNYNEQFF
TRBV7-2	TRBJ1-1	CASRPGTVVEAFF
TRBV6-2/TRBV6-3	TRBJ2-7	CASSSPRQGSSYEQYF
TRBV6-1	TRBJ2-3	CASSSELTYTDTQYF
TRBV28	TRBJ1-1	CAAQESTEAFF
TRBV10-3	TRBJ1-2	CATTPGTGLTNYGYTF
TRBV7-9	TRBJ2-3	CASSSQSFTGDTQYF
TRBV4-3	TRBJ1-2	CASSQETGWEYGYTF
TRBV28	TRBJ1-5	CASRSSPTRSNQPQHF
TRBV7-8	TRBJ2-2	CASSFDDRGIRELFF
TRBV20-1	TRBJ2-7	CSATTGTLYEQYF